This T cell receptor beta chain derives from a study of blood T cells in healthy people across ages. The second PCR ran about 6 to 11 cycles with a sample-barcoded 5' primer and J-beta primers. A single record per CDR3 protein comes from TCRdb applying MiXCR to the 5' RACE reads. The sample lists 1.5 million to 2 million distinct CDR3 sequences, roughly 28% occurring once. On this clonotype itself: What it binds is unknown. At one end the junction does not follow the germline gene, possibly because of a read error.

The CDR3 has 15 amino acids. The germline V gene encodes CDR1 SNHLY and CDR2 FYNNEI. Study-level findings and limits: Expanded clonotype shifts may have been confounded, as the donors had an unknown CMV status.

Healthy Caucasian individuals from Russia aged about 6 to 100 were enrolled as donors. Sequencing was done on a sample of blood. The chain links TRBV2 to TRBJ2-2, with D perhaps TRBD1 or TRBD2 (6 bases each). The sequence was obtained from a woman in her twenties or thirties in good health. CDR3 nucleotide sequence: TGTGTCAGCAGTGGTCGAGGGGGGTACACCGGGGAGCTGTTTTTT. It is translated as CVSSGRGGYTGELFF.